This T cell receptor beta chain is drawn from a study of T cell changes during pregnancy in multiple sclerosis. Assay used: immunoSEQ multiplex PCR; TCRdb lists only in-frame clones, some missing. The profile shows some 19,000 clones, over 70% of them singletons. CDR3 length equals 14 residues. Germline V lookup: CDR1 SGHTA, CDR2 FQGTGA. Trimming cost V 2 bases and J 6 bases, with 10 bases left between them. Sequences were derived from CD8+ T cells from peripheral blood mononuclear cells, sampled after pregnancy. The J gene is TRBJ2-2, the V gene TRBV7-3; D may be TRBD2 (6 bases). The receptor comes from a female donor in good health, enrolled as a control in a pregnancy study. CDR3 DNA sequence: TGTGCCAGCAGCTTACTGGGGGGTGCCGGGGAGCTGTTTTTT. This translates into CASSLLGGAGELFF.